The TCR beta chain described here comes from a study of T cell responses to AZD1222 COVID-19 vaccine. Worth noting for this clone: Its antigen is as yet unknown.

This CDR3 has 14 amino acids. V was clipped by 2 bases and J by 4 bases, with 9 bases between them. Germline V CDR1 and CDR2: SGHRS, YFSETQ. Only in-frame clones appear in the TCRdb table, and some are missing; sequencing was by immunoSEQ multiplex PCR. The data contain 120,000 or so clones, about nine tenths of them seen just once; the ten biggest clones take up approximately 8.1%. Broader study findings: Per reports, nearly half of all spike-specific TCRs target regions that are unmutated in variants. Most donors were white British, females outnumbered males, and clonal diversity was possibly underestimated. There were vaccine-associated CD4 TCRs across spike, dominant at 160-218 and 743-854.

Material: peripheral blood, obtained on day 0 of AZD1222 vaccination. The source of this sequence is an adult in good health. The chain carries TRBV5-1 and TRBJ1-4; D may be TRBD1 (6 bases). The CDR3 DNA reads TGCGCCAGCAGCTTCGGGGGCGTTAATGAAAAACTGTTTTTT. It codes for CASSFGGVNEKLFF.